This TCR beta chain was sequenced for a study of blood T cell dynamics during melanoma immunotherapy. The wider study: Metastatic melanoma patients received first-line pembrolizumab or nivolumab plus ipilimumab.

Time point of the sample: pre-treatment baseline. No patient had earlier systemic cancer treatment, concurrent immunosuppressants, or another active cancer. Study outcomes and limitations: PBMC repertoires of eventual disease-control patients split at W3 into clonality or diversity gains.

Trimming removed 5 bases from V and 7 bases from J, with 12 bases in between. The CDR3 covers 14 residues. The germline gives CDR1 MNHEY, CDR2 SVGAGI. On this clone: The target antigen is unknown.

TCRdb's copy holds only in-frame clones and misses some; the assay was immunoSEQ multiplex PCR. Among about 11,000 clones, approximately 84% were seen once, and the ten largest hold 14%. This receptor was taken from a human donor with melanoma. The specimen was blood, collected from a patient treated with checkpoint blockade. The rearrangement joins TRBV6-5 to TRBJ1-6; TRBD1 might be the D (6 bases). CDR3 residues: CASSRQDANSPLHF. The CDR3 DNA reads TGTGCCAGCAGTCGACAGGACGCGAATTCACCCCTCCACTTT.